A single sample is the source of the 27 T cell receptor beta chains below, sequenced in a study of T cell responses to AZD1222 COVID-19 vaccine. The method was immunoSEQ multiplex PCR; TCRdb's version includes in-frame clones alone and lacks a portion of them. The sample holds 60,000 to 90,000 clones, roughly 80% seen once. The sample in question was peripheral blood, obtained 28 days after the second dose of the MenACWY control vaccine. The receptors were gathered from an adult who received the MenACWY meningococcal vaccine as a control.

This clone was seen a single time. The chain couples TRBV7-8 to TRBJ2-1; 8 nucleotides align to TRBD1. Germline trimming cut 5 bases from V and 6 bases from J; bases unmatched to any gene: 12. Germline lookup yields CDR1 SGHVS and CDR2 FQNEAQ. The CDR3 runs 16 residues. CDR3 sequence: CASSPADRGATNEQFF. The CDR3 DNA reads as TGTGCCAGCAGCCCAGCCGACAGGGGAGCTACCAATGAGCAGTTCTTC.

The V and J genes are TRBV30 and TRBJ2-3; no firm D call. The germline V gene has CDR1 GTSNPN and CDR2 SVGIG (reference sequence). The CDR3 length is 15 residues. Trimming shortened V by 1 base and J by 2 bases, and 13 bases separated the two germline ends. The DNA of the CDR3 is TGTGCCTGGAGTGAAGCCTCAACCTCCACAGATACGCAGTATTTT. Translated: CAWSEASTSTDTQYF. Looking up the rest from reference TRBV30 and TRBJ2-3 gives the full variable domain: SQTIHQWPATLVQPVGSPLSLECTVEGTSNPNLYWYRQAAGRGLQLLFYSVGIGQISSEVPQNLSASRPQDRQFILSSKKLLLSDSGFYLCAWSEASTSTDTQYFGPGTRLTVL.

The J gene is TRBJ2-3, the V gene TRBV15; TRBD2 agrees at 14 bases. V dropped 5 bases and J dropped 4; count of bases not matched to a gene: 5. The CDR3 runs to 16 residues. The germline gives CDR1 LNHNV, CDR2 YYDKDF (reference sequence). CDR3: CATSATSGGASDTQYF. The CDR3 bases are TGTGCCACCAGCGCGACTAGCGGGGGGGCATCAGATACGCAGTATTTT.

A single count supports this clone. The V gene is TRBV24-1, the J gene TRBJ2-7; D remains unclear. The ends were cut back, 0 bases at V and 1 base at J, with 12 bases in the middle. This CDR3 contains 16 residues. Germline values: CDR1 KGHDR, CDR2 SFDVKD. CDR3 region: CATSDLVNISSYEQYF. The CDR3 DNA sequence: TGTGCCACCAGTGATTTGGTGAATATCTCTTCCTACGAGCAGTACTTC.

This clone appeared once. This sequence joins TRBV10-3 and TRBJ2-7; no reliable D call. With 3 bases removed from V and 9 bases from J, the gap between germline ends came to 12 bases. CDR1 and CDR2 from the germline V gene are ENHRY and SYGVKD. The CDR3 is made up of 12 amino acids. The CDR3 region is CAISDPDRGQYF. DNA for the CDR3: TGTGCCATCAGTGACCCGGACCGCGGGCAGTACTTC.

The chain is built from TRBV5-1 and TRBJ1-3, with D possibly matching TRBD1 (5 bases). The V and J ends lost 4 bases and 4 bases respectively, with 15 bases between them. The CDR3 contains 15 residues. The germline V gene has CDR1 SGHRS and CDR2 YFSETQ. The CDR3 reads CASSNVGASGNTIYF. CDR3 DNA: TGCGCCAGCAGCAATGTCGGGGCATCCGGAAACACCATATATTTT.

The V call is TRBV7-2, the J call TRBJ2-2; D possibly matches TRBD1 or TRBD2 (5 bases each). The CDR3 is made up of 18 amino acids. V was pared by 3 bases and J by 0 bases, with 17 bases between. CDR1 and CDR2 (germline): SGHTA, FQGNSA. CDR3 loop: CASSFPSIGAPNTGELFF. In DNA form, the CDR3 reads TGTGCCAGCAGCTTCCCTTCGATCGGGGCGCCGAACACCGGGGAGCTGTTTTTT.

Only one count was recorded for this clone. The CDR3 is CASGLVFTRDGDTEAFF. CDR3 coding DNA: TGTGCTAGTGGTTTGGTTTTTACACGTGACGGAGACACTGAAGCTTTCTTT. This sequence joins TRBV12-5 and TRBJ1-1; no definite D call. The germline CDR1 and CDR2 sequences are LGHNT and FRNRAP. The ends were cut back, 0 bases at V and 3 bases at J, with 17 bases in the middle. This CDR3 region has 17 residues.

This clone has only a few counts. The CDR3 DNA follows: TGTGCCAGCAGCCCAGAACGGACGGGGATGAACACTGAAGCTTTCTTT. Amino acids: CASSPERTGMNTEAFF. The V gene is TRBV3-1 (or the pseudogene TRBV3-2), the J gene TRBJ1-1; no clear D. The CDR3 runs 16 residues. The germline V gene encodes CDR1 LGHDT and CDR2 YNNKEL (reference sequence). V shed 4 bases and J shed 0 bases, with 15 bases lying between them.

The V gene is TRBV7-2, the J gene TRBJ2-5; D not resolved. The CDR3 has 13 residues. Trimming removed 1 base at V and 2 bases at J, with 5 bases between. Looked up from germline, CDR1 is SGHTA and CDR2 is FQGNSA. DNA for the CDR3: TGTGCCAGCAGCTTAGGTGGACAAGAGACCCAGTACTTC. It specifies CASSLGGQETQYF.

The chain is built from TRBV19 and TRBJ1-2; 10 nucleotides line up with TRBD1. With V trimmed by 5 bases and J by 7 bases, 4 bases remained unmatched. This CDR3 comprises 13 residues. CDR1 and CDR2 (germline): LNHDA, SQIVND (reference sequence). CDR3 DNA: TGTGCCAGTAGTGACCGGGACAGGGGTGGCTACACCTTC. Its protein is CASSDRDRGGYTF.

The rearrangement links TRBV3-1 (or the pseudogene TRBV3-2) to TRBJ1-2; TRBD1 might be the D (5 bases). This CDR3 is built from 13 residues. The V end lost 5 bases, the J end lost 1 base, and 8 bases lay between the germline ends. Looked up from germline, CDR1 is LGHDT and CDR2 is YNNKEL (reference sequence). DNA for the CDR3: TGTGCCAGCAGCGGGGACGGTAACTATGGCTACACCTTC. This codes for CASSGDGNYGYTF.

V is TRBV19 and J is TRBJ1-3; the D is unclear. Trimming shortened V by 0 bases and J by 2 bases, and 14 bases separated the two germline ends. The germline V gene has CDR1 LNHDA and CDR2 SQIVND (reference sequence). This CDR3 is 17 amino acids long. CDR3 protein: CASSIDGKRQTGNTIYF. The CDR3 DNA sequence: TGTGCCAGTAGTATAGATGGAAAACGACAAACTGGAAACACCATATATTTT.

The J gene is TRBJ2-2, the V gene TRBV4-2, with a possible D match to TRBD2 (7 bases). In germline, CDR1 is LGHNA, CDR2 YNFKEQ. The CDR3 runs to 17 residues. V was shortened by 4 bases and J by 1 base, with 16 bases between the two germline ends. DNA of the CDR3: TGTGCCAGCAGCCGAAAAGGGGGGAGGGTGAACACCGGGGAGCTGTTTTTT. Its translation is CASSRKGGRVNTGELFF.

J is TRBJ2-3 and V is TRBV4-1, with unresolved D. The CDR3 spans 15 residues. Between the trimmed V and J ends, which lost 1 base and 6 bases, there was a span of 14 bases. Germline V gives CDR1 MGHRA, CDR2 YSYEKL. The CDR3: CASSQVNSNRDTQYF. The CDR3 region has the DNA TGCGCCAGCAGCCAAGTAAACTCTAATCGGGATACGCAGTATTTT.

This clone was observed many times. CDR3 protein: CASSLSSGAGELFF. In DNA, the CDR3 is TGTGCCAGCAGCTTGAGTTCGGGGGCCGGGGAGCTGTTTTTT. The rearrangement links TRBV7-2 to TRBJ2-2; the D gene is possibly TRBD2 (6 bases). Per germline, CDR1 SGHTA and CDR2 FQGNSA. Trimming took 3 bases from V and 6 from J, leaving 11 bases between them. CDR3 length: 14 residues.

This chain links TRBV19 with TRBJ1-1; possibly TRBD1 for D (6 bases). The V end lost 3 bases, the J end lost 8 bases, and 13 bases lay between the germline ends. This CDR3 has 13 amino acids. CDR1 and CDR2 (germline): LNHDA, SQIVND (reference sequence). The CDR3 reads CASSMQQGAEAFF. CDR3 DNA: TGTGCCAGTAGTATGCAACAGGGTGCCGAAGCTTTCTTT.

The J gene is TRBJ2-7, the V gene TRBV5-6; D is undetermined. Germline CDR1 and CDR2: SGHDT and YYEEEE. The V and J ends lost 0 bases and 6 bases respectively, with 13 bases between them. The CDR3 contains 14 residues. CDR3 DNA sequence: TGTGCCAGCAGCTTGGTGTTGGGTGGACGCGAGCAGTACTTC. Its translation: CASSLVLGGREQYF.

There are a few counts of this clone. The chain is built from TRBV30 and TRBJ1-6; TRBD1 is a possible D gene (6 bases). V gave up 3 bases and J gave up 7 bases, with 19 bases separating them. Germline-derived CDR1 and CDR2 are GTSNPN and SVGIG (reference sequence). The length of the CDR3 is 16 residues. The DNA of the CDR3 is TGTGCCTGGAGGGCTTGGGACATGGGAGAGAATTCACCCCTCCACTTT. Translated: CAWRAWDMGENSPLHF.

The chain uses TRBV27 and TRBJ1-1; the match to TRBD1 covers 7 bases. Looked up from germline, CDR1 is MNHEY and CDR2 is SMNVEV (reference sequence). V shed 5 bases and J 8 bases; nucleotides not matched to a gene: 8. CDR3 length: 13 amino acids. Written as DNA, the CDR3 is TGTGCCAGCAGTGAACGAGGGGGCTCGGAAGCTTTCTTT. This translates into CASSERGGSEAFF.

V and J are TRBV2 and TRBJ2-7, with D possibly TRBD1 on 6 matching bases. The CDR3 has 16 amino acids. Germline CDR1 SNHLY, CDR2 FYNNEI. V dropped 5 bases and J dropped 4 bases, with 21 bases sitting between them. CDR3 protein: CASSPRMGAKWYEQYF. For the CDR3, the DNA is TGTGCCAGCAGTCCCCGGATGGGGGCTAAATGGTACGAGCAGTACTTC.

This clone was seen only once. This chain joins TRBV2 and TRBJ2-5; 9 bases are shared with TRBD1. This CDR3 is 16 amino acids long. The V gene's germline CDR1 is SNHLY and CDR2 FYNNEI. V lost 3 bases, J lost 5 bases, and 10 bases stayed unmatched. The CDR3 DNA reads TGTGCCAGCAGTGAGATTGGGACAGGGATCCTGGAGACCCAGTACTTC. Its translation is CASSEIGTGILETQYF.

This clone was seen only a few times. The chain is built from TRBV27 and TRBJ1-1; D gene unclear. Germline V gives CDR1 MNHEY, CDR2 SMNVEV (reference sequence). The CDR3 runs 14 residues. Trimming removed 4 bases at V and 9 bases at J, with 18 bases between. The CDR3 loop reads CASSSRSGSGKAFF. CDR3 nucleotides: TGTGCCAGCAGTTCTAGGTCCGGGTCCGGAAAAGCTTTCTTT.

This chain joins TRBV1 and TRBJ2-7; the table's D call of TRBD2 was not tested on the DNA. TRBV1 is a documented pseudogene. The CDR3 spans 15 residues. The CDR3 spells CTSLRGEFSSYEQYF. Here the CDR3 DNA reads TGCACCAGCTTGCGGGGGGAATTCAGCTCCTACGAGCAGTACTTC.

The rearrangement links TRBV10-1 to TRBJ2-7, with D possibly TRBD1 on 5 matching bases. Per the germline V gene, CDR1 is WNHNN and CDR2 is SYGVQD (reference sequence). Trimming took off 3 bases at V and 8 bases at J, with 14 bases between the two ends. The CDR3 is 13 amino acids. The CDR3 here is CASSDGQSTKQYF. In nucleotides, the CDR3 is TGCGCCAGCAGTGACGGACAAAGTACGAAGCAGTACTTC.

This sequence joins TRBV30 and TRBJ1-4; 12 bases are shared with TRBD1. Germline CDR1 and CDR2: GTSNPN and SVGIG (reference sequence). This CDR3 spans 16 amino acids. V was clipped by 2 bases and J by 6 bases; unmatched bases: 7. For the CDR3, the DNA is TGTGCCTGGAGTCGGGGACAGGGGGCTTGGGATGAAAAACTGTTTTTT. Protein product: CAWSRGQGAWDEKLFF.

This clone was seen ten or more times. This rearrangement joins TRBV9 to TRBJ1-1; the D gene is possibly TRBD1 (5 bases). Germline loops: CDR1 SGDLS, CDR2 YYNGEE. The CDR3 is 13 amino acids. Deletions cut 3 bases from V and 1 base from J, with 7 bases between. The CDR3 DNA sequence: TGTGCCAGCAGCGCGGGACGGAACACTGAAGCTTTCTTT. Translating it yields CASSAGRNTEAFF.